Listed here is a single TCR beta chain. The entry originates in a study of PD-1 blockade in classical Hodgkin lymphoma. Germline V lookup: CDR1 SGHTA, CDR2 FQGTGA. The CDR3 sequence is 15 residues long. V gave up 2 bases and J gave up 3 bases, with 12 bases separating them. Relapse after autologous stem cell transplantation occurred in every patient, and brentuximab vedotin exposure varied. Clones were sequenced by immunoSEQ multiplex PCR, and TCRdb holds only the in-frame ones, with some missing. The top ten clones hold around 10% of a sample with approximately 24,000 clones, around 80% of them seen once.

This sequence originates from a human donor with classical Hodgkin lymphoma. The rearrangement joins TRBV7-3 to TRBJ2-3; tentative D call: TRBD2 (6 bases). The source was peripheral blood mononuclear cells (PBMCs), collected before the second cycle of nivolumab. The CDR3 loop is CASSLVGGATDTQYF. Written as DNA, the CDR3 is TGTGCCAGCAGCTTAGTGGGGGGAGCAACAGATACGCAGTATTTT.